This TCR beta chain was profiled in a study of blood T cell repertoires in COVID-19. Turning to the study itself: T cells, B-cell-depleted T cells, or PBMCs supplied cDNA or gDNA.

Trimming took 2 bases from V and 7 from J, leaving 11 bases between them. The CDR3 totals 14 residues. CDR1 and CDR2 (germline): SGHTA, FQGTGA. Per the original methods: Reference gene primer amplification in the assay estimated nucleated cell counts. Method: immunoSEQ multiplex PCR; TCRdb's copy keeps in-frame clones and lacks some. V and J calls and clone size are as listed in that table; D and trimming were resolved from the DNA. Of a few hundred thousand clones in the sample, about 80% are singletons; the top ten hold around a sixth. The chain is built from TRBV7-3 and TRBJ2-2; possibly TRBD2 for D (5 bases). This TCR was recovered from a person aged 65 to 85 with COVID-19, enrolled during active disease. Source material: peripheral blood. In DNA form, the CDR3 reads TGTGCCAGCAGCTTACGCGGGTCAGTCGGGGAGCTGTTTTTT. It encodes CASSLRGSVGELFF.